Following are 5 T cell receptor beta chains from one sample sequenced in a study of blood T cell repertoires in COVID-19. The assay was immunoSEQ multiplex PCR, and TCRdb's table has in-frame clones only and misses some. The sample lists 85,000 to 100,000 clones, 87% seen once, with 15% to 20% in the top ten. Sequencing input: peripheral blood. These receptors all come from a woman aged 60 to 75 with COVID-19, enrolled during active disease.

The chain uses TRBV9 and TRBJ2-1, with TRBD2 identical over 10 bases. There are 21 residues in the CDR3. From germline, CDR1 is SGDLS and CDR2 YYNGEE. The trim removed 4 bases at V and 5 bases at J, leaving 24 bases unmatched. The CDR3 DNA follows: TGTGCCAGCAGCCCAAGAGGTCTTAGCGGGGGGCCACAAATGGCTAACAATGAGCAGTTCTTC. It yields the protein CASSPRGLSGGPQMANNEQFF.

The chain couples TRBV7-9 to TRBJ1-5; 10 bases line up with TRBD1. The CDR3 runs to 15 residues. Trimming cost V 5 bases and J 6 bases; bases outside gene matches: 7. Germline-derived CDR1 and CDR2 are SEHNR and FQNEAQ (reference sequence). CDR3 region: CASSQGTGVVQPQHF. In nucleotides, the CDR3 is TGTGCCAGCAGCCAAGGGACAGGGGTTGTTCAGCCCCAGCATTTT.

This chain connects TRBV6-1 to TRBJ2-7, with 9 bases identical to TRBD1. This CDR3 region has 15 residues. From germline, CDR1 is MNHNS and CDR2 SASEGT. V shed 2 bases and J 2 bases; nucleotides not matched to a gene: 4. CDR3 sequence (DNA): TGTGCCAGCAGTGAATGGGGACAGGGAACCTACGAGCAGTACTTC. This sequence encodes CASSEWGQGTYEQYF.

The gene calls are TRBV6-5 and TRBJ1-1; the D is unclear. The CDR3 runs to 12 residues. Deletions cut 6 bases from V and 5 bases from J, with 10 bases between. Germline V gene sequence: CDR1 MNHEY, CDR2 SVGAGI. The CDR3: CASRASGTEAFF. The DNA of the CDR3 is TGTGCCAGCAGGGCGTCGGGGACTGAAGCTTTCTTT.

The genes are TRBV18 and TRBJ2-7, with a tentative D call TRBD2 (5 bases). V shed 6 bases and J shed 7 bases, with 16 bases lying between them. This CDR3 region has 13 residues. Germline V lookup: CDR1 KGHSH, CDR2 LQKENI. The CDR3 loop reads CASSGGPDGEQYF. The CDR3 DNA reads TGTGCCAGCTCCGGAGGCCCAGACGGGGAGCAGTACTTC.